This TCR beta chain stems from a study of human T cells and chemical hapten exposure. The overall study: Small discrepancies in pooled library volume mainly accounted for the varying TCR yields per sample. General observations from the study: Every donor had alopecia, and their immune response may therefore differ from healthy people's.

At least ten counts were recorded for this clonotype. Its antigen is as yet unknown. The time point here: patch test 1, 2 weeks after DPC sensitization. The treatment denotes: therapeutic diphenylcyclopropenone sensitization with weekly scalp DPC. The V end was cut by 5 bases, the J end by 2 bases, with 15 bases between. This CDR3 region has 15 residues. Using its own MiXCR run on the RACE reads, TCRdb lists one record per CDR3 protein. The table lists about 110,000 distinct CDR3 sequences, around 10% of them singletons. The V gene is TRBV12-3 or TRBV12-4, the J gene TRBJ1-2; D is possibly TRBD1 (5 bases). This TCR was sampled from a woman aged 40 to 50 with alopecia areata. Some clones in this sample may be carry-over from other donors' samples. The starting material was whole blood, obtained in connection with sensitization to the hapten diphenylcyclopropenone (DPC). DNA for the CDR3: TGTGCCAGCAGTCCCGGGGGGGGACTAAACTATGGCTACACCTTC. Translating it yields CASSPGGGLNYGYTF.